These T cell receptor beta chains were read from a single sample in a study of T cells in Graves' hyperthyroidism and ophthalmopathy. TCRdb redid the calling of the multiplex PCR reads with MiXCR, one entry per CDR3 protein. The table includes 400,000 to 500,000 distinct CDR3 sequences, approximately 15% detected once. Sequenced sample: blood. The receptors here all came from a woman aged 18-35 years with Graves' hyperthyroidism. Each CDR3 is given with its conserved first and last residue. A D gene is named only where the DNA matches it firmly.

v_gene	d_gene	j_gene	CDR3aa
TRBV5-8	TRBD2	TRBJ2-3	CASSLGRTSGRGVPDTQYF
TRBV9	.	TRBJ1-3	CASSASGEWNTIYF
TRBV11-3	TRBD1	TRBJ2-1	CASGMDRENNEQFF
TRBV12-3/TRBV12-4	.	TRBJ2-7	CASSLNQVPSYEQYF
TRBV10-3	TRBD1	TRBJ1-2	CAIRTGVYGYTF
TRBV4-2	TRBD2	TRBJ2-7	CASSQDPSGEQYF
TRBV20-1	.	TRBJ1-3	CSARRDTANTIYF
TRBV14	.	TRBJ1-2	CASSQILSDYGYTF
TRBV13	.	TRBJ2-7	CASSFGKGTYEQYF
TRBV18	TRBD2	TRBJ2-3	CASSPLQTSGSTDTQYF
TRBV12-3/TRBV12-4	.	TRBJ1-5	CASGGGQPQHF
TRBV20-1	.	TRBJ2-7	CSVQDSPHLYEQYF
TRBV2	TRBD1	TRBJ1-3	CASSGVVRDRGVHSGNTIYF